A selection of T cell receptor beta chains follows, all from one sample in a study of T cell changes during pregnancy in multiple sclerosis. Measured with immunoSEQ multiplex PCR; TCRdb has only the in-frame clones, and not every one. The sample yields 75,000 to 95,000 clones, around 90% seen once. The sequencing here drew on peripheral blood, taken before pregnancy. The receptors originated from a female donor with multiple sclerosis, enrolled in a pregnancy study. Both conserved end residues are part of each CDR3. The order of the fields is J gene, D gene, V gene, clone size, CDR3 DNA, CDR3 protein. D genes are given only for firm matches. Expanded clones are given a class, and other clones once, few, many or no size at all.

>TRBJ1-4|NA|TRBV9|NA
TGTGCCAGCAGCACCAGGGGTACAGCTAATGAAAAACTGTTTTTT
CASSTRGTANEKLFF
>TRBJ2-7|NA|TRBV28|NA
TGTGCCAGCAGCTCGGACATCTACGAGCAGTACTTC
CASSSDIYEQYF
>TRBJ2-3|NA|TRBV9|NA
TGTGCCAGCAGCGAGGAAGGGCAGGGGACCGATACGCAGTATTTT
CASSEEGQGTDTQYF
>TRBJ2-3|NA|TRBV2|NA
TGTGCCAGCGGAGGCACAGATACGCAGTATTTT
CASGGTDTQYF
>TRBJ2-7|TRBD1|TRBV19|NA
TGTGCCAGTTCGGACAGGTACCCCTCCTACGAGCAGTACTTC
CASSDRYPSYEQYF
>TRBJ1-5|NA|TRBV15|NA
TGTGCCACCAGCACCCCCGACAGAAATCAGCCCCAGCATTTT
CATSTPDRNQPQHF
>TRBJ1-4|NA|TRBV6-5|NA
TGTGCCAGCAGACGAGACAGTGCAACTAATGAAAAACTGTTTTTT
CASRRDSATNEKLFF
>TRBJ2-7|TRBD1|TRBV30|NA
TGTGCCTGGGACAGGGTCCCCTACGAGCAGTACTTC
CAWDRVPYEQYF
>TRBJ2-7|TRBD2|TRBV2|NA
TGTGCCAGCAGTTCCCGGGGGGGGCTTTTCGAGCAGTACTTC
CASSSRGGLFEQYF
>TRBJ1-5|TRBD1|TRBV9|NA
TGTGCCAGCAGCGCGGGACAGATGAATCAGCCCCAGCATTTT
CASSAGQMNQPQHF
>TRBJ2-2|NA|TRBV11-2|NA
TGTGCCAGCAGCTCGACAGGTCCTCTGGGCGGGGAGCTGTTTTTT
CASSSTGPLGGELFF
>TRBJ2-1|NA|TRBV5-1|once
TGCGCCAGCAGCTTGGCCCCTAGAAACAATGAGCAGTTCTTC
CASSLAPRNNEQFF
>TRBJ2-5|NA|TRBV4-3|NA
TGCGCCAGCAGCCTCGATAACAGGGTGGGAGAGACCCAGTACTTC
CASSLDNRVGETQYF
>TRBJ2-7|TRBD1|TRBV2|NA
TGTGCCAGCAGACAGGGGATGAGCGTCTACGAGCAGTACTTC
CASRQGMSVYEQYF
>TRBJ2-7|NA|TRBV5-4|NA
TGTGCCAGCCGGGGGACAGCTAGCTACGAGCAGTACTTC
CASRGTASYEQYF
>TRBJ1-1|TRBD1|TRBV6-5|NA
TGTGCCAGCAGTTACTCGGAACAGGGGGTCCCTGAAGCTTTCTTT
CASSYSEQGVPEAFF
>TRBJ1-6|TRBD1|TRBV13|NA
TGTGCCAGCAGTTTAGGGCCTGGGGCAGGGGGCAATAATTCACCCCTCCACTTT
CASSLGPGAGGNNSPLHF